These 16 T cell receptor beta chains were sequenced from one sample in a study of immune cell composition in non-small cell lung cancer. Profiled with immunoSEQ multiplex PCR; TCRdb holds only in-frame clones, not every one. The sample has 3,200 or so clones, almost 75% seen once. Normal lung was sampled as far from the tumour as possible, at least 3 cm. Sequencing used non-adjacent lung tissue. These receptors all come from a human donor with non-small cell lung cancer.

This clone is termed large. The chain has TRBV7-8 and TRBJ1-1; unclear D gene. CDR3 length equals 14 residues. Deletions cut 0 bases from V and 2 bases from J, with 7 bases between. Germline V lookup: CDR1 SGHVS, CDR2 FQNEAQ. CDR3 residues: CASSLALRNTEAFF. In DNA form, the CDR3 reads TGTGCCAGCAGCTTAGCTCTTAGAAACACTGAAGCTTTCTTT. Looking up the rest from reference TRBV7-8 and TRBJ1-1 gives the full variable domain: GAGVSQSPRYKVAKRGQDVALRCDPISGHVSLFWYQQALGQGPEFLTYFQNEAQLDKSGLPSDRFFAERPEGSVSTLKIQRTQQEDSAVYLCASSLALRNTEAFFGQGTRLTVV.

The chain links TRBV4-3 to TRBJ1-2, with D hard to call. Trimming cost V 3 bases and J 8 bases, with 10 bases left between them. The CDR3 is made up of 12 amino acids. Looked up from germline, CDR1 is LGHNA and CDR2 is YSLEER. The CDR3 sequence: CASSHRGGGYTF. The DNA for the CDR3 is TGCGCCAGCAGCCATCGGGGAGGGGGCTACACCTTC.

The V gene is TRBV4-3, the J gene TRBJ2-7, with TRBD2 matching 11 bases. Unmatched junction bases numbered 8, after V lost 0 bases and J lost 4 bases. Germline V gene lookup returns CDR1 LGHNA and CDR2 YSLEER. The CDR3 length is 17 residues. The CDR3 spells CASSQDSGRAFSYEQYF. The CDR3 coding sequence is TGCGCCAGCAGCCAAGATAGCGGGAGGGCCTTTTCATACGAGCAGTACTTC.

The chain has TRBV7-3 and TRBJ2-2; perhaps TRBD2 as D (6 bases). CDR3 length equals 14 residues. From germline, CDR1 is SGHTA and CDR2 FQGTGA. The V gene lost 5 bases and the J gene lost 3 bases, with 10 bases spanning the gap. As DNA, the CDR3 is TGTGCCAGCAGCCCCGGGAGCCACACCGGGGAGCTGTTTTTT. Residues: CASSPGSHTGELFF.

The chain uses TRBV4-2 and TRBJ2-7; no firm D call. V lost 4 bases and J 0 bases, leaving 10 bases between the germline ends. This CDR3 region has 14 residues. Germline V gene data show CDR1 as LGHNA and CDR2 as YNFKEQ. The CDR3 loop is CASSPRSRSYEQYF. The CDR3 DNA follows: TGTGCCAGCAGCCCGAGGAGTCGCTCCTACGAGCAGTACTTC.

The chain has TRBV5-1 and TRBJ1-3; no firm D call. This CDR3 spans 14 amino acids. The ends were cut back, 4 bases at V and 4 bases at J, with 12 bases in the middle. CDR1 is SGHRS and CDR2 is YFSETQ in the germline V gene. The CDR3 reads CASSSTPGGNTIYF. The CDR3, as DNA: TGCGCCAGCAGCAGTACTCCCGGGGGAAACACCATATATTTT.

The gene calls are TRBV29-1 and TRBJ1-3; 7 bases are a match to TRBD1. Germline trimming cut 7 bases from V and 2 bases from J; bases unmatched to any gene: 11. The CDR3 has 15 residues. Germline loops: CDR1 SQVTM, CDR2 ANQGSEA. The CDR3 DNA follows: TGCAGCGCTACTACAGGGGACTTGGCTGGAAACACCATATATTTT. Translation gives CSATTGDLAGNTIYF.

The chain joins TRBV30 to TRBJ1-5; 7 bases align to TRBD1. The V gene end was trimmed by 0 bases and the J gene end by 6 bases; junction bases not matched to a gene: 8. The CDR3 runs to 15 residues. CDR1 is GTSNPN and CDR2 is SVGIG in the germline V gene (reference sequence). This CDR3 is CAWSVGLGGVQPQHF. DNA of the CDR3: TGTGCCTGGAGTGTAGGTTTAGGGGGCGTTCAGCCCCAGCATTTT.

This clone was observed once. This chain links TRBV27 with TRBJ2-2; 10 nucleotides agree with TRBD2. The CDR3 consists of 19 residues. Germline lookup yields CDR1 MNHEY and CDR2 SMNVEV (reference sequence). J gave up 6 bases and V 4 bases, and 17 bases lay outside the gene matches. The CDR3: CASSSRLAGPRTGSGELFF. The CDR3 nucleotides are TGTGCCAGCAGTTCAAGACTAGCGGGTCCCCGAACAGGATCCGGGGAGCTGTTTTTT.

Comments on this clone: The junction departs from the called germline gene at one end, perhaps through a read error. The chain has TRBV20-1 and TRBJ1-2, with D perhaps matching TRBD1 (5 bases). Germline V gene lookup returns CDR1 DFQATT and CDR2 SNEGSKA (reference sequence). The CDR3 extends over 10 amino acids. CDR3 sequence: CSASDGAVHF. The CDR3 DNA follows: TGCAGTGCTAGCGATGGGGCAGTTCACTTC.

In this sample, this clone turned up a few times. The rearrangement joins TRBV6-5 to TRBJ2-2; TRBD1 is a possible D gene (6 bases). The CDR3 has 12 amino acids. Germline-derived CDR1 and CDR2 are MNHEY and SVGAGI. Trimming cost V 6 bases and J 10 bases, with 12 bases left between them. In nucleotides, the CDR3 is TGTGCCAGCAGCCTACAGGGATTGGAGCTGTTTTTT. This codes for CASSLQGLELFF.

V is TRBV27 and J is TRBJ2-4, with 8 nucleotides matching TRBD1. V shed 6 bases, J shed 1 base, and the junction held 11 bases outside the gene matches. Per the germline V gene, CDR1 is MNHEY and CDR2 is SMNVEV (reference sequence). This CDR3 region has 17 residues. The CDR3 loop reads CASSSRTGNWAKNIQYF. The CDR3, as DNA: TGTGCCAGCAGCTCCCGGACAGGGAATTGGGCCAAAAACATTCAGTACTTC.

V gene TRBV5-6 combines with J gene TRBJ1-5; TRBD1 is a possible D gene (6 bases). This CDR3 contains 15 residues. Germline CDR1 reads SGHDT; CDR2 reads YYEEEE. V dropped 2 bases and J dropped 7 bases, with 16 bases sitting between them. The DNA for the CDR3 is TGTGCCAGCAGCTTCACCCAGGGGAAGGGCCAGCCCCAGCATTTT. Its translation: CASSFTQGKGQPQHF.

This chain joins TRBV18 and TRBJ1-2; D gene ambiguous. V dropped 2 bases and J dropped 8 bases, with 18 bases sitting between them. The CDR3 sequence is 15 residues long. CDR1 is KGHSH and CDR2 is LQKENI in the germline V gene. This chain's CDR3 is CASSPEGTGFGGYTF. CDR3 bases: TGTGCCAGCTCACCAGAGGGCACTGGGTTCGGCGGCTACACCTTC.

This clone has a single count. The chain has TRBV27 and TRBJ2-7, with TRBD2 matching 7 bases. The germline V gene has CDR1 MNHEY and CDR2 SMNVEV (reference sequence). This CDR3 region has 14 residues. The V segment lost 8 bases and the J segment 2 bases; nucleotides outside the gene matches: 9. Here the CDR3 DNA reads TGTGCCAGCGGGGGGGGGTGGTCCCCCTACGAGCAGTACTTC. This gives the protein CASGGGWSPYEQYF.

The J gene is TRBJ2-7, the V gene TRBV5-4, with D possibly TRBD2 on 7 matching bases. Germline V gives CDR1 SGHNT, CDR2 YYREEE (reference sequence). The length of the CDR3 is 16 residues. V lost 4 bases and J 2 bases, leaving 19 bases between the germline ends. This CDR3 is CASSKGGRRGAYEQYF. The CDR3 DNA reads TGTGCCAGCAGCAAGGGAGGGCGCAGGGGCGCCTACGAGCAGTACTTC.